What follows are 20 T cell receptor beta chains derived from one specimen sequenced in a study of T cell repertoires in cytomegalovirus infection. From the reads, TCRdb called clonotypes with MiXCR, one entry per CDR3 protein. In the table there are 200,000 to 300,000 distinct CDR3 sequences, less than 9.5% of which are singletons. The sequencing sample was made of PBMCs. Every receptor here comes from a human donor in good health (CMV status not recorded). Some clones in this sample may be carry-over from other donors' samples.

The V call is TRBV25-1, the J call TRBJ2-1; D possibly matches TRBD1 or TRBD2 (6 bases each). This CDR3 region has 13 residues. V was cut by 2 bases and J by 10 bases, with 12 bases left in between. Germline CDR1 MGHDK, CDR2 SYGVNS. The CDR3 sequence is CASSEATRGEQFF. CDR3 DNA sequence: TGTGCCAGCAGTGAAGCGACTAGGGGGGAGCAGTTCTTC.

This clonotype has at least ten counts. V usage is TRBV12-3 or TRBV12-4 and J usage is TRBJ2-6; D unclear. V shed 3 bases and J shed 0 bases, with 6 bases lying between them. This CDR3 has 15 residues. The CDR3 sequence: CASSLSSSGANVLTF. CDR3 bases: TGTGCCAGCAGTTTGAGTAGCTCTGGGGCCAACGTCCTGACTTTC.

This clonotype showed up just a few times. The J gene is TRBJ2-1, the V gene TRBV6-5, with TRBD2 matching 13 bases. This CDR3 spans 15 amino acids. Germline CDR1 is MNHEY and CDR2 is SVGAGI. V lost 4 bases to trimming and J lost 7 bases; unmatched junction nucleotides: 4. The CDR3 region is CASSFPGLAGNEQFF. The CDR3 nucleotides are TGTGCCAGCAGTTTCCCGGGACTAGCGGGAAATGAGCAGTTCTTC.

In its sample, this clonotype was seen a few times. V usage is TRBV2 and J usage is TRBJ1-3, with TRBD1 matching over 7 bases. This CDR3 spans 14 amino acids. Germline V CDR1 and CDR2: SNHLY, FYNNEI. J gave up 6 bases and V 6 bases, and 8 bases lay outside the gene matches. The CDR3 protein is CASRGQVLANTIYF. The CDR3 bases are TGTGCCAGCAGAGGACAGGTTTTGGCAAACACCATATATTTT.

In its sample, this clonotype was seen a few times. The V and J genes are TRBV7-9 and TRBJ2-7, with 8 nucleotides matching TRBD1. CDR1 and CDR2 from the germline V gene are SEHNR and FQNEAQ (reference sequence). V shed 5 bases and J 2 bases; nucleotides not matched to a gene: 5. This CDR3 has 14 amino acids. CDR3 sequence: CASSPQTGAYEQYF. CDR3 sequence (DNA): TGTGCCAGCAGCCCTCAGACAGGGGCCTACGAGCAGTACTTC.

This clonotype was counted many times. The rearrangement joins TRBV6-6 to TRBJ2-7, with 9 bases aligning to TRBD1. This CDR3 contains 16 residues. Trimming removed 7 bases from V and 5 bases from J; junction bases left unmatched: 15. Germline loops: CDR1 MNHNY, CDR2 SVGAGI (reference sequence). The DNA for the CDR3 is TGTGCCAGCATATCCTTCCCCACAGGGGGCATGGACGAGCAGTACTTC. This gives the protein CASISFPTGGMDEQYF.

This clonotype was detected ten times or more. The genes are TRBV7-2 and TRBJ2-1, with 8 positions matching TRBD2. This CDR3 contains 17 residues. Germline CDR1 SGHTA, CDR2 FQGNSA. V shed 1 base and J 0 bases; nucleotides not matched to a gene: 5. CDR3 nucleotides: TGTGCCAGCAGCTTAGTTGCGGGGGGCCGCTCCTACAATGAGCAGTTCTTC. This translates into CASSLVAGGRSYNEQFF.

The chain recombines TRBV11-1 with TRBJ2-7; D possibly uses TRBD1 or TRBD2 (5 bases each). This CDR3 region has 12 residues. Deletions cut 4 bases from V and 5 bases from J, with 9 bases between. Looked up from germline, CDR1 is SGHAT and CDR2 is FQDESV (reference sequence). Here the CDR3 reads CASSSGAHEQYF. CDR3 DNA: TGTGCCAGCAGCTCCGGGGCCCACGAGCAGTACTTC.

The rearrangement joins TRBV7-6 to TRBJ1-2; 7 bases align to TRBD1. The CDR3 runs to 15 residues. Per the germline V gene, CDR1 is SGHVS and CDR2 is FNYEAQ. Trimming removed 5 bases from V and 5 bases from J; junction bases left unmatched: 11. CDR3 region: CASSETGSPRYGYTF. CDR3 coding DNA: TGTGCCAGCAGCGAGACAGGGTCGCCGCGTTATGGCTACACCTTC.

This clonotype was detected a few times. V gene TRBV7-2 combines with J gene TRBJ1-5, with D perhaps TRBD1 (5 bases). The CDR3 sequence is 16 residues long. Germline V gene sequence: CDR1 SGHTA, CDR2 FQGNSA. The germline V and J ends were trimmed by 4 bases and 2 bases, with 15 bases remaining between them. The CDR3 spells CASSSRGVVGNQPQHF. The CDR3 nucleotides are TGTGCCAGCAGCTCCAGAGGGGTGGTGGGCAATCAGCCCCAGCATTTT.

This clonotype was recorded at least ten times. This chain joins TRBV4-3 and TRBJ1-2, with D uncertain. The CDR3 is made up of 15 amino acids. The ends were cut back, 1 base at V and 4 bases at J, with 13 bases in the middle. The germline CDR1 and CDR2 sequences are LGHNA and YSLEER. CDR3 amino acids: CASSQVVGQAYGYTF. The DNA of the CDR3 is TGCGCCAGCAGCCAAGTTGTGGGTCAGGCCTATGGCTACACCTTC.

The chain combines TRBV5-1 with TRBJ2-3; a weak D match, TRBD2 (6 bases). Deletions cut 4 bases from V and 4 bases from J, with 16 bases between. The germline V gene encodes CDR1 SGHRS and CDR2 YFSETQ. This CDR3 has 15 residues. CDR3 amino acids: CASSRTGTSSDTQYF. The CDR3, as DNA: TGCGCCAGCAGCAGAACCGGGACTTCCTCAGATACGCAGTATTTT.

CDR3 coding DNA: TGTGCCACCCAAGCCGGGACAGGGAAGCAGCCCCAGCATTTT. Protein: CATQAGTGKQPQHF. The V gene is TRBV19, the J gene TRBJ1-5; the match to TRBD1 covers 9 bases. The CDR3 spans 14 residues. V shed 10 bases, J shed 7 bases, and the junction held 11 bases outside the gene matches. The germline CDR1 and CDR2 sequences are LNHDA and SQIVND (reference sequence).

This clonotype was found many times. The chain combines TRBV20-1 with TRBJ2-3; D is uncertain. With 5 bases removed from V and 2 bases from J, the gap between germline ends came to 20 bases. Germline values: CDR1 DFQATT, CDR2 SNEGSKA (reference sequence). This CDR3 comprises 16 residues. The CDR3 protein is CSAGARARGFTDTQYF. CDR3 bases: TGCAGTGCTGGAGCCCGGGCTCGTGGCTTCACAGATACGCAGTATTTT.

This clonotype was counted between two and nine times. The chain couples TRBV19 to TRBJ1-1; the match to TRBD1 covers 7 bases. The CDR3 covers 15 residues. Trimming removed 4 bases from V and 1 base from J; junction bases left unmatched: 6. CDR1 and CDR2 (germline): LNHDA, SQIVND (reference sequence). In nucleotides, the CDR3 is TGTGCCAGTAGTAGCCCGGGACAGTCGAACACTGAAGCTTTCTTT. Amino acids: CASSSPGQSNTEAFF.

The genes are TRBV12-5 and TRBJ1-3; D is uncertain. The CDR3 extends over 12 amino acids. Between the trimmed V and J ends, which lost 10 bases and 2 bases, there was a span of 9 bases. Germline V gene data show CDR1 as LGHNT and CDR2 as FRNRAP. CDR3 amino acids: CATRNAGNTIYF. The CDR3 DNA follows: TGTGCTACCCGGAACGCTGGAAACACCATATATTTT.

The table lists this clonotype with a few counts. The gene calls are TRBV7-2 and TRBJ1-5; the D gene is possibly TRBD1 (6 bases). V gave up 1 base and J gave up 9 bases, with 16 bases separating them. This CDR3 is built from 15 residues. Per the germline V gene, CDR1 is SGHTA and CDR2 is FQGNSA. The CDR3 sequence: CASSLGGGSTGPQHF. The CDR3, as DNA: TGTGCCAGCAGCTTAGGGGGGGGCAGCACCGGGCCCCAGCATTTT.

CDR3 sequence: CASSPVDGYGYTF. The CDR3 DNA follows: TGTGCCAGCAGTCCCGTGGACGGATATGGCTACACCTTC. The J gene is TRBJ1-2, the V gene TRBV12-3 or TRBV12-4; D gene ambiguous. The germline V and J ends were trimmed by 5 bases and 5 bases, with 12 bases remaining between them. The CDR3 has 13 amino acids.

The chain uses TRBV24-1 and TRBJ2-2; D remains unclear. The CDR3 length is 15 residues. Germline-derived CDR1 and CDR2 are KGHDR and SFDVKD. V dropped 4 bases and J dropped 1 base, with 9 bases sitting between them. The CDR3 loop reads CATSDPRKNTGELFF. As DNA, the CDR3 is TGTGCCACCAGTGACCCGCGGAAGAACACCGGGGAGCTGTTTTTT.

This clonotype was observed at least ten times. V and J are TRBV4-3 and TRBJ2-7, with D possibly called TRBD1 or TRBD2 (7 bases each). CDR1 is LGHNA, CDR2 YSLEER, per germline. This CDR3 has 18 residues. V shed 0 bases and J shed 1 base, with 19 bases lying between them. The CDR3 here is CASSQETEGGTVSYEQYF. As DNA, the CDR3 is TGCGCCAGCAGCCAAGAAACGGAGGGGGGGACAGTATCCTACGAGCAGTACTTC.